Many counts were recorded for the clone carrying this T cell receptor beta chain. Its target is unknown. Germline CDR1 KGHDR, CDR2 SFDVKD. The CDR3 loop spans 17 amino acids. V lost 3 bases, J lost 4 bases, and 11 bases stayed unmatched. The record originates from a study of T-cell reconstitution after alpha-beta-depleted transplantation in children. Whole-study findings and limits: From newly produced T cells came most of the T-cell counts and diversity one year after transplant. Expanded graft clones numbering several hundred reportedly gave rise to alpha-beta T cells about two months after transplant.

Molecular barcoding with unique molecular identifiers was used for the TCRbeta library. TCRdb re-analysed the PCR reads in MiXCR, keeping a single row per CDR3 protein. The sample has 200,000 or so distinct CDR3 sequences, roughly 6.5% seen once. This sample comprised PBMCs, obtained before TCRalphabeta/CD19-depleted stem cell transplant. This clonotype originated in a girl under three years old with combined immunodeficiency, due to receive a stem cell transplant. The chain is built from TRBV24-1 and TRBJ2-1; 7 nucleotides align to TRBD1. For the CDR3, the DNA is TGTGCCACCAGTGATACTACTACAGGGGAATGGTACAATGAGCAGTTCTTC. Its translation is CATSDTTTGEWYNEQFF.